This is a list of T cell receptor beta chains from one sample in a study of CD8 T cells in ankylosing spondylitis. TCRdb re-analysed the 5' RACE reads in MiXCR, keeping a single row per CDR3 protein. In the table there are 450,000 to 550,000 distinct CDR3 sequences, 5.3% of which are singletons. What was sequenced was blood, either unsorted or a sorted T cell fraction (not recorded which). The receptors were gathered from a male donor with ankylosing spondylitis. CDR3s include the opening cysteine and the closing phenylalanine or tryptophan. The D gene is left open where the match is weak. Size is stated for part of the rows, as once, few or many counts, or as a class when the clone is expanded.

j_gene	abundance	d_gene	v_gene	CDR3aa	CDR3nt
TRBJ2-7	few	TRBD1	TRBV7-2	CASSHSTGVRNEQYF	TGTGCCAGCAGCCATTCGACAGGGGTACGCAACGAGCAGTACTTC
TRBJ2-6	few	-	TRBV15	CATTTGSGANVLTF	TGTGCCACCACCACAGGGTCAGGGGCCAACGTCCTGACTTTC
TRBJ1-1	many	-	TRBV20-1	CSASGQMGTEAFF	TGCAGTGCTAGTGGACAGATGGGAACTGAAGCTTTCTTT
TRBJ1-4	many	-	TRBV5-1	CASRELPTNEKLFF	TGCGCCTCACGGGAGTTACCAACTAATGAAAAACTGTTTTTT
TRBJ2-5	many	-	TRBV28	CASSSLAWEETQYF	TGTGCCAGCAGTTCCCTCGCGTGGGAAGAGACCCAGTACTTC
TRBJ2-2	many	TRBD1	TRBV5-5	CASSLRYGTGRDTGELFF	TGTGCCAGCAGCTTGCGCTACGGGACAGGGAGAGACACCGGGGAGCTGTTTTTT
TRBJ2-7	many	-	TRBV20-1	CSARDYEQYF	TGCAGTGCTAGGGACTACGAGCAGTACTTC
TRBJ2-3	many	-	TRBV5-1	CASSLRLVGGPTDTQYF	TGCGCCAGCAGCTTGCGGCTCGTGGGAGGCCCCACAGATACGCAGTATTTT
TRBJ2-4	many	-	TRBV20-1	CSARRGSKNIQYF	TGCAGTGCGAGGAGAGGGTCCAAAAACATTCAGTACTTC
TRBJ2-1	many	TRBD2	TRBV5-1	CASSDLAGAHNEQFF	TGCGCCAGCAGCGATTTAGCGGGAGCCCACAATGAGCAGTTCTTC
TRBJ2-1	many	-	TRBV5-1	CASSLDRSYSYNEQFF	TGCGCCAGCAGCTTGGACAGGTCATACTCCTACAATGAGCAGTTCTTC
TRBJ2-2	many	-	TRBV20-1	CSVVRAGNTGELFF	TGCAGTGTAGTCCGGGCTGGGAACACCGGGGAGCTGTTTTTT
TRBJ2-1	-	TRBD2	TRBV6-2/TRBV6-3	CASSPHTSGSNGEQFF	TGTGCCAGCAGCCCTCATACTAGCGGGAGTAACGGTGAGCAGTTCTTC
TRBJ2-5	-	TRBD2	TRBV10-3	CAIGPGLAGWGGETQYF	TGTGCCATCGGCCCCGGACTAGCGGGATGGGGTGGGGAGACCCAGTACTTC